The 27 T cell receptor beta chains listed next were all sequenced from one sample in a study of cytomegalovirus exposure and HLA in healthy donors (TCRdb year 2017). Libraries came from the immunoSEQ multiplex PCR assay. For the multiplex PCR, a mixture combining 60 forward primers for TCR Vbeta segments and 13 reverse primers for TCR Jbeta segments was used. In TCRdb, the immuneACCESS table is reduced to in-frame sequences with V and J assigned. These tables do not hold every clone; where another copy was compared, an unresolved V gene accounts for under half, and the others remain unexplained. In this sample the table shows 98,000 or so clones, roughly 76% of which occur a single time. About 2% of the sample is taken by the ten largest. The sample was PBMCs. These receptors were taken from a man aged 35-49 years in good health and CMV-seronegative.

With respect to this clone: Its ends do not fully match the called genes, so a read error is possible. The rearrangement links TRBV7-9 to TRBJ2-1, with a tentative D call TRBD2 (6 bases). The length of the CDR3 is 13 residues. The germline CDR1 and CDR2 sequences are SEHNR and FQNEAQ (reference sequence). CDR3 in DNA: TGTTCCAGCAGCTTAGCTGGGGAGGCTGAGCAGTTCTTC. This gives the protein CSSSLAGEAEQFF.

In nucleotides, the CDR3 is TGTGCCAGCAGGGACAGGGGTATTTATAATTCACCCCTCCACTTT. This translates into CASRDRGIYNSPLHF. The chain combines TRBV6-5 with TRBJ1-6; 9 bases line up with TRBD1. The ends lost 6 bases at V and 4 bases at J; junction bases unmatched: 4. The germline V gene encodes CDR1 MNHEY and CDR2 SVGAGI. This CDR3 spans 15 amino acids.

In the case of this clone: One end of the junction does not line up with germline, which may come from a read error. This chain uses TRBV7-9 with TRBJ2-1, with 9 bases that match TRBD1. The length of the CDR3 is 15 residues. Germline CDR1 and CDR2: SEHNR and FQNEAQ (reference sequence). The CDR3 protein is CSSSLVRDRDDEQFF. The CDR3 DNA reads TGTTCCAGCAGCTTAGTTCGGGACAGGGACGATGAGCAGTTCTTC.

The rearrangement links TRBV6-4 to TRBJ2-3, with 9 nucleotides matching TRBD2. Germline CDR1 and CDR2: MRHNA and SNTAGT. The ends lost 2 bases at V and 5 bases at J; junction bases unmatched: 8. The CDR3 loop spans 16 amino acids. CDR3 sequence reads: CASSDTAGGGKDTQYF. As DNA, the CDR3 is TGTGCCAGCAGTGACACAGCGGGGGGAGGGAAAGATACGCAGTATTTT.

This clone came up a few times. V usage is TRBV7-6 and J usage is TRBJ1-6; D possibly corresponds to TRBD1 (6 bases). V was clipped by 5 bases and J by 8 bases, with 10 bases between them. The CDR3 covers 13 residues. Per germline, CDR1 SGHVS and CDR2 FNYEAQ. The CDR3 DNA reads TGTGCCAGCAGCGTAACAGGGTATTCACCCCTCCACTTT. Encoded protein: CASSVTGYSPLHF.

This chain joins TRBV5-8 and TRBJ2-7, with a possible D match to TRBD1 (5 bases). CDR1 is SGHTS and CDR2 is YDEGEE in the germline V gene. V lost 0 bases and J 0 bases, leaving 7 bases between the germline ends. The CDR3 covers 14 residues. The CDR3 nucleotides read TGTGCCAGCAGCTTGGGACAGAGCTCCTACGAGCAGTACTTC. Translation gives CASSLGQSSYEQYF.

Concerning this clone: This CDR3 is also generated by other DNA sequences in the sample. The chain uses TRBV20-1 and TRBJ2-7; 7 bases are shared with TRBD2. CDR3 length equals 11 residues. V lost 5 bases to trimming and J lost 4 bases; unmatched junction nucleotides: 2. Germline loops: CDR1 DFQATT, CDR2 SNEGSKA (reference sequence). The CDR3 coding sequence is TGCAGTGCTTGGGGGGGGTACGAGCAGTACTTC. It is translated as CSAWGGYEQYF.

This clone was detected only once. The chain is built from TRBV30 and TRBJ2-7; TRBD1 matches 7 bases. Germline CDR1 and CDR2: GTSNPN and SVGIG (reference sequence). The CDR3 is 12 amino acids. V lost 3 bases and J lost 2; bases outside the gene matches: 1. The DNA for the CDR3 is TGTGCCTGGAGGGACAGGACCTACGAGCAGTACTTC. Its translation is CAWRDRTYEQYF. Together with reference TRBV30 and TRBJ2-7, the CDR3 gives the full variable domain: SQTIHQWPATLVQPVGSPLSLECTVEGTSNPNLYWYRQAAGRGLQLLFYSVGIGQISSEVPQNLSASRPQDRQFILSSKKLLLSDSGFYLCAWRDRTYEQYFGPGTRLTVT.

The V call is TRBV25-1, the J call TRBJ2-2, with 10 bases identical to TRBD1. The J segment lost 5 bases and the V segment lost 2 bases, leaving 8 bases of the junction unmatched. The CDR3 consists of 17 residues. CDR1 is MGHDK and CDR2 is SYGVNS in the germline V gene. The CDR3 sequence: CASSEPRQGAWTGELFF. In DNA, the CDR3 is TGTGCCAGCAGTGAACCTAGACAGGGGGCTTGGACCGGGGAGCTGTTTTTT.

The chain links TRBV7-2 to TRBJ1-4; D is undetermined. This CDR3 contains 13 residues. Germline V gene data show CDR1 as SGHTA and CDR2 as FQGNSA. V lost 1 base, J lost 8 bases, and 8 bases lay in between. This CDR3 is CASSLDRGEKLFF. In nucleotides, the CDR3 is TGTGCCAGCAGCTTAGACAGAGGGGAAAAACTGTTTTTT.

This clone appeared a single time. This chain links TRBV27 with TRBJ2-3; D ambiguous. CDR3 size: 14 residues. Trimming cost V 3 bases and J 0 bases, with 7 bases left between them. CDR1 MNHEY and CDR2 SMNVEV come from the germline V gene (reference sequence). In DNA, the CDR3 is TGTGCCAGCAGTTTCTCGAGCAGCACAGATACGCAGTATTTT. Encoded protein: CASSFSSSTDTQYF.

The chain is built from TRBV7-3 and TRBJ2-7; TRBD1 aligns across 9 bases. Trimming cost V 2 bases and J 0 bases; bases outside gene matches: 11. The CDR3 sequence is 18 residues long. Germline CDR1 SGHTA, CDR2 FQGTGA. The CDR3: CASSLGPMGTGSSYEQYF. CDR3 coding DNA: TGTGCCAGCAGCTTAGGCCCGATGGGGACAGGGAGCTCCTACGAGCAGTACTTC.

This clone showed up many times. This chain uses TRBV11-2 with TRBJ1-3; 8 bases are a match to TRBD1. CDR3 length: 15 amino acids. Germline loops: CDR1 SGHAT, CDR2 FQNNGV. Trimming at V came to 5 bases and at J to 4 bases, leaving 7 bases not matched to a gene. CDR3 coding DNA: TGTGCCAGCAGCCCAGGGGGCATAGTAGGAAACACCATATATTTT. Residues: CASSPGGIVGNTIYF.

V is TRBV19 and J is TRBJ1-6; D call uncertain. V shed 2 bases and J shed 9 bases, with 17 bases lying between them. Germline CDR1 LNHDA, CDR2 SQIVND (reference sequence). This CDR3 comprises 16 residues. The CDR3 nucleotides read TGTGCCAGTAGTATATCTGGCCCTCAAGGAGGTTCACCCCTCCACTTT. This gives the protein CASSISGPQGGSPLHF.

This chain joins TRBV7-9 and TRBJ2-3; TRBD2 aligns across 7 bases. With 8 bases clipped from V and 3 bases from J, the junction kept 11 bases outside the gene matches. The germline CDR1 and CDR2 sequences are SEHNR and FQNEAQ (reference sequence). The length of the CDR3 is 15 residues. The CDR3 bases are TGTGCCAGCTCTTTCGGGGACGGGAGGACAGATACGCAGTATTTT. The encoded protein is CASSFGDGRTDTQYF.

The chain carries TRBV9 and TRBJ1-1, with D maybe TRBD1 (5 bases). V was pared by 4 bases and J by 6 bases, with 16 bases between. Germline assignment: CDR1 SGDLS and CDR2 YYNGEE. This CDR3 comprises 14 residues. Here the CDR3 DNA reads TGTGCCAGCAGCCCAGGGCGGGGTGAGGCTGAAGCTTTCTTT. This sequence encodes CASSPGRGEAEAFF.

The V and J genes are TRBV5-5 and TRBJ2-2; D might be TRBD1 (6 bases). Per the germline V gene, CDR1 is SGHKS and CDR2 is YYEKEE (reference sequence). The V end was cut by 1 base, the J end by 7 bases, with 11 bases between. This CDR3 spans 14 amino acids. The CDR3 nucleotides read TGTGCCAGCAGCTTGTACAGGGAGAACGGGGAGCTGTTTTTT. It specifies CASSLYRENGELFF.

This clone was seen just once. This chain connects TRBV7-2 to TRBJ2-3; 7 bases agree with TRBD1. V was pared by 2 bases and J by 3 bases, with 5 bases of the junction left unmatched. The CDR3 has 15 amino acids. In germline, CDR1 is SGHTA, CDR2 FQGNSA. The CDR3 protein is CASSLSAGGTDTQYF. The DNA for the CDR3 is TGTGCCAGCAGCTTATCGGCAGGGGGTACAGATACGCAGTATTTT. Full variable domain (rest looked up from reference TRBV7-2 and TRBJ2-3): GAGVSQSPSNKVTEKGKDVELRCDPISGHTALYWYRQSLGQGLEFLIYFQGNSAPDKSGLPSDRFSAERTGGSVSTLTIQRTQQEDSAVYLCASSLSAGGTDTQYFGPGTRLTVL.

The rearrangement joins TRBV5-1 to TRBJ1-2; the match to TRBD1 covers 7 bases. Germline assignment: CDR1 SGHRS and CDR2 YFSETQ. After removal of 3 bases from V and 3 bases from J, the junction contained 2 bases not matched to a gene. The CDR3 contains 13 residues. The CDR3 DNA is TGCGCCAGCAGCTCCGGGACAGACTATGGCTACACCTTC. Protein product: CASSSGTDYGYTF.

The chain recombines TRBV19 with TRBJ2-3; 11 bases fit TRBD2. Unmatched junction bases numbered 7, after V lost 4 bases and J lost 1 base. The CDR3 covers 17 residues. Germline V gene data show CDR1 as LNHDA and CDR2 as SQIVND (reference sequence). This chain's CDR3 is CASSTRQLAGGTDTQYF. The CDR3 coding sequence is TGTGCCAGTAGTACACGACAACTAGCGGGGGGCACAGATACGCAGTATTTT. The whole variable domain, filled in from reference TRBV19 and TRBJ2-3, reads DGGITQSPKYLFRKEGQNVTLSCEQNLNHDAMYWYRQDPGQGLRLIYYSQIVNDFQKGDIAEGYSVSREKKESFPLTVTSAQKNPTAFYLCASSTRQLAGGTDTQYFGPGTRLTVL.

The chain is built from TRBV5-8 and TRBJ2-5, with D possibly matching TRBD1 (5 bases). The germline V and J ends were trimmed by 1 base and 4 bases, with 8 bases remaining between them. The CDR3 consists of 13 residues. Per germline, CDR1 SGHTS and CDR2 YDEGEE. The CDR3 loop is CASSLHRRETQYF. Written as DNA, the CDR3 is TGTGCCAGCAGCTTGCACAGGAGAGAGACCCAGTACTTC.

This chain joins TRBV5-1 and TRBJ1-4, with D perhaps TRBD1 (5 bases). Germline lookup yields CDR1 SGHRS and CDR2 YFSETQ. This CDR3 spans 13 amino acids. Trimming took 0 bases from V and 6 from J, leaving 6 bases between them. The CDR3 DNA follows: TGCGCCAGCAGCTTGGGGACACATGAAAAACTGTTTTTT. Protein product: CASSLGTHEKLFF.

Here the CDR3 reads CAWSPTRLGDQPQHF. CDR3 nucleotides: TGTGCCTGGAGTCCCACCAGGCTTGGTGATCAGCCCCAGCATTTT. The rearrangement links TRBV30 to TRBJ1-5; D call uncertain. This CDR3 comprises 15 residues. Per the germline V gene, CDR1 is GTSNPN and CDR2 is SVGIG (reference sequence). The ends were cut back, 2 bases at V and 5 bases at J, with 16 bases in the middle.

The chain couples TRBV7-2 to TRBJ1-1; D is unclear. Germline CDR1 is SGHTA and CDR2 is FQGNSA. This CDR3 contains 14 residues. V was clipped by 3 bases and J by 6 bases, with 14 bases between them. The CDR3 reads CASSFVSGLAEAFF. In nucleotides, the CDR3 is TGTGCCAGCAGCTTTGTCTCGGGTTTGGCTGAAGCTTTCTTT.

The chain has TRBV11-2 and TRBJ2-3; possibly TRBD2 for D (5 bases). The CDR3 is 14 residues long. V gave up 1 base and J gave up 2 bases, with 7 bases separating them. Per germline, CDR1 SGHAT and CDR2 FQNNGV. The CDR3 region is CASSLADYTDTQYF. The CDR3 region has the DNA TGTGCCAGCAGCTTAGCAGACTACACAGATACGCAGTATTTT.

The chain carries TRBV4-1 and TRBJ1-2; D gene uncertain. Trimming cost V 0 bases and J 8 bases, with 13 bases left between them. The CDR3 loop spans 14 amino acids. Germline V gene data show CDR1 as MGHRA and CDR2 as YSYEKL. CDR3 protein: CASSQDSINKGYTF. CDR3 nucleotide sequence: TGCGCCAGCAGCCAAGATTCCATCAACAAAGGCTACACCTTC.

The V and J genes are TRBV7-3 and TRBJ2-3; 9 bases align to TRBD2. With V trimmed by 1 base and J by 3 bases, 5 bases remained unmatched. This CDR3 spans 16 amino acids. Germline CDR1 is SGHTA and CDR2 is FQGTGA. CDR3 amino acids: CASSLSPGLATDTQYF. In DNA form, the CDR3 reads TGTGCCAGCAGCTTAAGTCCGGGACTAGCTACAGATACGCAGTATTTT.